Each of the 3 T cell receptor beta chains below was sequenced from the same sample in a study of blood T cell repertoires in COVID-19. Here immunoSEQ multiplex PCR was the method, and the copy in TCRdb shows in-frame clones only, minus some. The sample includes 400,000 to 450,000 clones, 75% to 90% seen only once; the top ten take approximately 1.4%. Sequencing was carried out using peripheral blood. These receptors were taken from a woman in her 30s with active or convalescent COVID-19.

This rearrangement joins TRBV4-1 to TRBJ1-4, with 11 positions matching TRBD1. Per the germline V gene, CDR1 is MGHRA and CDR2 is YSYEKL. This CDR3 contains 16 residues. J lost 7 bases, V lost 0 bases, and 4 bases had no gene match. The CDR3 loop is CASSQDLGTGGEKLFF. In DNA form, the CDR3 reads TGCGCCAGCAGCCAAGATCTGGGGACAGGGGGTGAAAAACTGTTTTTT.

CDR3 in amino acids: CASSFPLSPVGDRVERDTQYF. The CDR3 DNA reads as TGTGCCAGCAGCTTCCCCCTTTCTCCCGTGGGGGACAGGGTGGAACGAGATACGCAGTATTTT. The gene calls are TRBV7-8 and TRBJ2-3; 9 nucleotides align to TRBD1. V shed 3 bases, J shed 5 bases, and the junction held 24 bases outside the gene matches. Germline lookup yields CDR1 SGHVS and CDR2 FQNEAQ. This CDR3 is 21 amino acids long.

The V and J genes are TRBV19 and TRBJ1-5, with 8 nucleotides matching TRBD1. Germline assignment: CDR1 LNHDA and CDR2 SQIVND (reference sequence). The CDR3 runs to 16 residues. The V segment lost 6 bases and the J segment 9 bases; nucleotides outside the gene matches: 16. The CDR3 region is CASRKDREGGKWPQHF. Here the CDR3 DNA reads TGTGCCAGTAGAAAGGACAGGGAAGGCGGGAAGTGGCCCCAGCATTTT.